This is a list of T cell receptor beta chains from one sample in a study of cytotoxic CD8 clonotypes in ibrutinib-treated CLL. Only in-frame clones appear in the TCRdb table, and some are missing; sequencing was by immunoSEQ multiplex PCR. The sample yields roughly 220,000 clones, 60% to 80% seen once. The material sequenced was PBMCs, taken after 12 months of ibrutinib treatment. The receptors derive from a human donor with chronic lymphocytic leukemia. The CDR3 runs from the conserved cysteine through the conserved F or W. Fields, in order: J gene, D gene, V gene, clone size, CDR3 DNA, CDR3 protein. D genes are given only for firm matches. Size is stated for part of the rows, as once, few or many counts, or as a class when the clone is expanded.

>TRBJ2-1|TRBD2|TRBV12-5|once
TGTGCTAGTGGTTTGATCGGGGGGTACAATGAGCAGTTCTTC
CASGLIGGYNEQFF
>TRBJ2-7|TRBD1|TRBV29-1|.
TGCAGCGCGCGGCCTCGGGACAGTCCCTACGAGCAGTACTTC
CSARPRDSPYEQYF
>TRBJ2-7|.|TRBV6-5|.
TGTGCCAGCCCTCCGGGGGGCAACTCCTACGAGCAGTACTTC
CASPPGGNSYEQYF
>TRBJ1-5|.|TRBV19|.
TGTGCCAGTAGTATCTCTCCGCAGGGCGTGGGCAATCAGCCCCAGCATTTT
CASSISPQGVGNQPQHF
>TRBJ2-7|.|TRBV10-1|.
TGCGCCACCTCATGGGAAGGACATCCCACCCTGTACTTC
CATSWEGHPTLYF
>TRBJ1-1|.|TRBV27|.
TGTGCCAGCAGTTCATCCGGGAAGAACACTGAAGCTTTCTTT
CASSSSGKNTEAFF
>TRBJ2-5|.|TRBV7-9|.
TGTGCCAGCAGCTTCTCCTTGACAGAGACCCAGTACTTC
CASSFSLTETQYF
>TRBJ2-3|TRBD1|TRBV7-6|.
TGTGCCAGCAGTCCCGGGACAGGGTTTGGAGATACGCAGTATTTT
CASSPGTGFGDTQYF
>TRBJ1-4|.|TRBV6-1|.
TGTGCCAGCAGTGCCCTTGCCCCGGGGGAAAAACTGTTTTTT
CASSALAPGEKLFF
>TRBJ2-3|TRBD1|TRBV6-5|.
TGTGCCAGCAGTTACGCCTCCGGGACAGGGCCCTCGGGGCAGTATTTT
CASSYASGTGPSGQYF
>TRBJ1-6|.|TRBV4-1|.
TGCGCCAGCAGCCAAGAGCCCTCTAGCTCCTATAATTCACCCCTCCACTTT
CASSQEPSSSYNSPLHF
>TRBJ2-3|.|TRBV25-1|.
TGTGCCACCCGAGTAGGGGGGACAGATACGCAGTATTTT
CATRVGGTDTQYF
>TRBJ1-6|TRBD1|TRBV2|.
TGTGCCAGCAGTTCCGGACAGGGCCCAGGGTCACCCCTCCACTTT
CASSSGQGPGSPLHF
>TRBJ1-5|.|TRBV25-1|.
TGTGCCAGCAGTGATGGGGGCAGCCAATATCAGCCCCAGCATTTT
CASSDGGSQYQPQHF
>TRBJ1-5|.|TRBV5-1|.
TGCGCCAGCAGCTTGTCGGGGACAAGGGATCAGCCCCAGCATTTT
CASSLSGTRDQPQHF
>TRBJ2-2|TRBD2|TRBV10-3|.
TGTGCCATCAAAGCGGGAGGGCACGGGGAGCTGTTTTTT
CAIKAGGHGELFF
>TRBJ1-1|.|TRBV7-9|.
TGTGCCAGCGGGACAACTGAAGCTTTCTTT
CASGTTEAFF
>TRBJ2-5|.|TRBV7-3|.
TGTGCCAGCAGTCGCTGGGACCGGGAGACCCAGTACTTC
CASSRWDRETQYF
>TRBJ2-1|.|TRBV2|.
TGTGCCTCCCCAGGGACTGGCTCCTACAATGAGCAGTTCTTC
CASPGTGSYNEQFF
>TRBJ2-4|.|TRBV18|.
TGTGCCAGCTCACCACCGGAGGGCGCGGGCAAAAACATTCAGTACTTC
CASSPPEGAGKNIQYF
>TRBJ2-7|.|TRBV5-8|.
TGTGCCAGCAGCTTGGACGGCAGGGTTCCGAGCGAGCAGTACTTC
CASSLDGRVPSEQYF
>TRBJ2-1|TRBD1|TRBV27|.
TGTGCCAGCAGTTTATCCACCTCCGGGACAGGGGGCTCCTACAATGAGCAGTTCTTC
CASSLSTSGTGGSYNEQFF
>TRBJ1-2|TRBD1|TRBV5-1|.
TGCGCCAGCAGCTTGCGGTCGCAGGGGGTTGCCTATGGCTACACCTTC
CASSLRSQGVAYGYTF